These T cell receptor beta chains were read from a single sample in a study of cytomegalovirus exposure and HLA in healthy donors. Assay: immunoSEQ multiplex PCR; the TCRdb copy retains only in-frame clones and omits some. The repertoire has 150,000 to 160,000 clones, 65% to 75% of them found once; the top ten carry under 2.5%. The sequencing sample was made of PBMCs. The receptors here all came from a man aged 25 to 40 in good health and CMV-seronegative. CDR3s include the opening cysteine and the closing phenylalanine or tryptophan. Each record gives: CDR3 length, D gene, J gene, clone size, V gene, CDR3 protein, CDR3 DNA. D genes are given only for firm matches. Size values are once, few and many counts, or a class for expanded clones, and some rows have none.

>17|TRBD1|TRBJ1-6|-|TRBV27
CASREGSGQGNFSPLHF
TGTGCCAGCAGGGAAGGGTCCGGACAGGGAAATTTTTCACCCCTCCACTTT
>14|TRBD1|TRBJ2-5|-|TRBV6-5
CASAWAGGQETQYF
TGTGCCAGCGCCTGGGCAGGGGGCCAAGAGACCCAGTACTTC
>15|-|TRBJ2-2|-|TRBV21-1
CASSGPRWSTGELFF
TGTGCCAGCAGCGGGCCGAGATGGTCCACCGGGGAGCTGTTTTTT
>13|-|TRBJ2-3|-|TRBV6-4
CASRGAGTDTQYF
TGTGCCTCTCGGGGGGCCGGCACAGATACGCAGTATTTT
>14|TRBD1|TRBJ2-5|-|TRBV19
CASSIGTGRETQYF
TGTGCCAGTAGTATAGGGACAGGGCGAGAGACCCAGTACTTC
>12|-|TRBJ1-5|few|TRBV29-1
CSVGGMGQPQHF
TGCAGCGTTGGAGGGATGGGTCAGCCCCAGCATTTT
>15|-|TRBJ2-1|-|TRBV19
CASSIGAGLRNEQFF
TGTGCCAGTAGTATAGGTGCAGGGTTGCGCAATGAGCAGTTCTTC
>21|TRBD1|TRBJ2-6|-|TRBV4-1
CASSQVAIGLTGGAGANVLTF
TGCGCCAGCAGCCAAGTGGCGATCGGCCTTACAGGGGGCGCTGGGGCCAACGTCCTGACTTTC
>15|TRBD1|TRBJ2-7|once|TRBV28
CASSFRQGASYEQYF
TGTGCCAGCAGTTTCAGACAGGGGGCATCCTACGAGCAGTACTTC
>16|TRBD1|TRBJ2-7|few|TRBV13
CASSASGTGISYEQYF
TGTGCCAGCAGCGCCTCCGGGACAGGGATTTCCTACGAGCAGTACTTC
>15|TRBD2|TRBJ2-1|few|TRBV6-6
CASSPTSGGPPMMFF
TGTGCCAGCAGCCCCACTAGCGGGGGGCCCCCAATGATGTTCTTC
>15|TRBD1|TRBJ1-1|few|TRBV5-4
CASSSGQGAGTEAFF
TGTGCCAGCAGCTCGGGACAGGGGGCCGGCACTGAAGCTTTCTTT
>13|-|TRBJ1-1|-|TRBV28
CASITGPNTEAFF
TGTGCCAGCATCACAGGGCCGAACACTGAAGCTTTCTTT
>15|-|TRBJ2-7|-|TRBV6-1
CASSQLDSTIYEQYF
TGTGCCAGCAGTCAGCTGGACAGCACAATCTACGAGCAGTACTTC
>14|TRBD1|TRBJ1-2|few|TRBV7-2
CASSSATGLDGYPF
TGTGCCAGCAGCTCAGCGACAGGGTTGGATGGCTACCCCTTC
>15|TRBD1|TRBJ1-4|-|TRBV4-3
CASSQAFRGQEKLFF
TGCGCCAGCAGCCAGGCTTTTAGGGGGCAGGAAAAACTGTTTTTT
>15|TRBD1|TRBJ2-1|-|TRBV30
CAWSPGQGAYNEQFF
TGTGCCTGGAGTCCAGGACAGGGGGCCTACAATGAGCAGTTCTTC
>13|-|TRBJ1-2|few|TRBV30
CAWSVALNYGYTF
TGTGCCTGGAGTGTAGCGCTGAACTATGGCTACACCTTC
>17|TRBD1|TRBJ2-6|-|TRBV27
CASSDRGPLSGANVLTF
TGTGCCAGCAGCGACAGGGGTCCCCTCTCTGGGGCCAACGTCCTGACTTTC
>13|-|TRBJ1-2|few|TRBV9
CASSPRTDYGYTF
TGTGCCAGCAGCCCCCGGACAGACTATGGCTACACCTTC
>17|TRBD1|TRBJ1-4|-|TRBV27
CASSSTLPGGGNEKLFF
TGTGCCAGCAGTTCAACACTCCCAGGGGGCGGTAATGAAAAACTGTTTTTT